This record looks at one T cell receptor beta chain sequence and its context. TCRdb's copy holds only in-frame clones and misses some; the assay was immunoSEQ multiplex PCR. In the table there are 90,000 to 120,000 clones, under 95% of which are singletons. The data derive from a study of T cell changes during pregnancy in multiple sclerosis. There are 16 residues in the CDR3. The V and J ends lost 7 bases and 4 bases respectively, with 20 bases between them. CDR1 is MNHNY and CDR2 is SVGAGI in the germline V gene (reference sequence). The clonotype originates from a female donor in good health, enrolled as a control in a pregnancy study. This chain connects TRBV6-6 to TRBJ1-5, with no clear D. The sequenced sample was peripheral blood, obtained in the third trimester of pregnancy. As DNA, the CDR3 is TGTGCCAGCACCCCAAGAGGCCCGTTGACGAATCAGCCCCAGCATTTT. The encoded protein is CASTPRGPLTNQPQHF.